These 18 T cell receptor beta chains originate from one sample sequenced in a study of technical replicates of blood from several donors (dated by TCRdb to about 2017). The library was produced with the immunoSEQ multiplex PCR assay. The source is immuneACCESS, and TCRdb retained only in-frame sequences with V and J called. Part of the clones is not carried over; for the studies checked, unresolved V genes explain less than half of this, and the remainder is unexplained. Counted in this sample were about 94,000 clones; nearly 97% of them appeared once. The top ten hold around 0.21% of the sample. The sample comprised T cells isolated from PBMCs. These receptors all stem from a human donor in good health.

The chain employs TRBV2 and TRBJ2-5; D is uncertain. The CDR3 runs 14 residues. V lost 0 bases and J lost 2, with 7 bases in between. Germline CDR1 SNHLY, CDR2 FYNNEI. CDR3 DNA sequence: TGTGCCAGCAGTGAAGCCCACAGACAAGAGACCCAGTACTTC. The encoded protein is CASSEAHRQETQYF.

The V call is TRBV5-5, the J call TRBJ2-1, with a possible D match to TRBD1 (5 bases). V lost 1 base and J 8 bases, leaving 7 bases between the germline ends. This CDR3 contains 12 residues. Germline V gene sequence: CDR1 SGHKS, CDR2 YYEKEE (reference sequence). Here the CDR3 DNA reads TGTGCCAGCAGCTTGCAGGGCTATGAGCAGTTCTTC. Its protein product is CASSLQGYEQFF. Drawing the rest from reference TRBV5-5 and TRBJ2-1, the complete variable domain is DAGVTQSPTHLIKTRGQQVTLRCSPISGHKSVSWYQQVLGQGPQFIFQYYEKEERGRGNFPDRFSARQFPNYSSELNVNALLLGDSALYLCASSLQGYEQFFGPGTRLTVL.

This sequence joins TRBV28 and TRBJ1-6; 11 bases are shared with TRBD1. Trimming at V came to 3 bases and at J to 10 bases, leaving 5 bases not matched to a gene. Germline V gene data show CDR1 as MDHEN and CDR2 as SYDVKM. This CDR3 has 15 residues. The CDR3 sequence is CASSFLGQGGSPLHF. CDR3 nucleotides: TGTGCCAGCAGTTTTCTGGGACAGGGGGGCTCACCCCTCCACTTT.

This clone was seen only once. The chain uses TRBV5-1 and TRBJ1-1; tentative D call: TRBD1 (6 bases). Germline loops: CDR1 SGHRS, CDR2 YFSETQ. The CDR3 runs 14 residues. Trimming shortened V by 1 base and J by 5 bases, and 12 bases separated the two germline ends. The CDR3 DNA follows: TGCGCCAGCAGCTTGTCAGGGGCGAAGACTGAAGCTTTCTTT. Its translation: CASSLSGAKTEAFF. The variable domain in full, with the rest retrieved from reference TRBV5-1 and TRBJ1-1, is KAGVTQTPRYLIKTRGQQVTLSCSPISGHRSVSWYQQTPGQGLQFLFEYFSETQRNKGNFPGRFSGRQFSNSRSEMNVSTLELGDSALYLCASSLSGAKTEAFFGQGTRLTVV.

This clone was seen only once. For the CDR3, the DNA is TGTGCCAGTAGTATGCAGACAGAGTACGAGCAGTACTTC. This sequence encodes CASSMQTEYEQYF. This chain connects TRBV19 to TRBJ2-7; tentative D call: TRBD1 (5 bases). V lost 3 bases and J lost 4, with 10 bases in between. Germline V gene sequence: CDR1 LNHDA, CDR2 SQIVND (reference sequence). The CDR3 runs 13 residues.

CDR3 nucleotides: TGTGCCAGTAGTATTAAGCGGGGCAGCTCCTACGAGCAGTACTTC. This gives the protein CASSIKRGSSYEQYF. This chain joins TRBV19 and TRBJ2-7; 7 bases line up with TRBD2. Germline assignment: CDR1 LNHDA and CDR2 SQIVND (reference sequence). The junction had 5 bases not matched to a gene; V was cut back by 3 bases and J by 0 bases. CDR3 length equals 15 residues. Combining the CDR3 with reference TRBV19 and TRBJ2-7 gives the whole variable domain DGGITQSPKYLFRKEGQNVTLSCEQNLNHDAMYWYRQDPGQGLRLIYYSQIVNDFQKGDIAEGYSVSREKKESFPLTVTSAQKNPTAFYLCASSIKRGSSYEQYFGPGTRLTVT.

Only one count was recorded for this clone. The CDR3 region is CASSSTGTRKETQYF. DNA for the CDR3: TGTGCCAGTAGTTCTACCGGGACAAGAAAAGAGACCCAGTACTTC. This chain links TRBV19 with TRBJ2-5; D is perhaps TRBD1 (6 bases). The CDR3 covers 15 residues. Trimming stripped 5 bases from V and 3 bases from J, with 16 bases between. Looked up from germline, CDR1 is LNHDA and CDR2 is SQIVND (reference sequence). Full variable domain (remainder filled in from reference TRBV19 and TRBJ2-5): DGGITQSPKYLFRKEGQNVTLSCEQNLNHDAMYWYRQDPGQGLRLIYYSQIVNDFQKGDIAEGYSVSREKKESFPLTVTSAQKNPTAFYLCASSSTGTRKETQYFGPGTRLLVL.

The V gene is TRBV5-5, the J gene TRBJ2-1; D is unclear. The germline V gene has CDR1 SGHKS and CDR2 YYEKEE (reference sequence). The ends were cut back, 4 bases at V and 7 bases at J, with 12 bases in the middle. The CDR3 sequence is 13 residues long. The CDR3 reads CASSPKIRNEQFF. The CDR3 DNA sequence: TGTGCCAGCAGCCCCAAGATTCGGAATGAGCAGTTCTTC. Looking up the rest from reference TRBV5-5 and TRBJ2-1 gives the full variable domain: DAGVTQSPTHLIKTRGQQVTLRCSPISGHKSVSWYQQVLGQGPQFIFQYYEKEERGRGNFPDRFSARQFPNYSSELNVNALLLGDSALYLCASSPKIRNEQFFGPGTRLTVL.

V gene TRBV5-5 combines with J gene TRBJ2-1; 8 nucleotides match TRBD2. Germline assignment: CDR1 SGHKS and CDR2 YYEKEE (reference sequence). The trim removed 0 bases at V and 7 bases at J, leaving 9 bases unmatched. The CDR3 sequence is 16 residues long. CDR3 nucleotide sequence: TGTGCCAGCAGCTTGGAGGCGGGGGGTACCTTGAATGAGCAGTTCTTC. It yields the protein CASSLEAGGTLNEQFF.

This clone was seen a few times. This sequence joins TRBV27 and TRBJ2-1; TRBD2 aligns across 7 bases. J lost 6 bases, V lost 3 bases, and 17 bases had no gene match. Per the germline V gene, CDR1 is MNHEY and CDR2 is SMNVEV (reference sequence). This CDR3 comprises 18 residues. The CDR3 coding sequence is TGTGCCAGCAGTTTCGTTGGTTGGGCGGGGGATGGAGGCAATGAGCAGTTCTTC. Amino acid sequence: CASSFVGWAGDGGNEQFF.

The chain links TRBV25-1 to TRBJ1-2; TRBD1 might be the D (5 bases). The germline V and J ends were trimmed by 6 bases and 1 base, with 18 bases remaining between them. CDR3 size: 16 residues. Germline loops: CDR1 MGHDK, CDR2 SYGVNS. CDR3 sequence: CASRKTRDSHNYGYTF. The CDR3 DNA reads as TGTGCCAGCAGAAAGACCCGGGACTCACATAACTATGGCTACACCTTC.

This clone was found once. The gene calls are TRBV30 and TRBJ1-2; possible D gene TRBD1, 6 bases. The length of the CDR3 is 13 residues. Looked up from germline, CDR1 is GTSNPN and CDR2 is SVGIG (reference sequence). Deletions cut 5 bases from V and 4 bases from J, with 14 bases between. The DNA for the CDR3 is TGTGCCTGGGGCAGGGGAACTCTCTATGGCTACACCTTC. Translated, it gives CAWGRGTLYGYTF.

V is TRBV18 and J is TRBJ2-1; possible D gene TRBD2, 5 bases. The CDR3 consists of 16 residues. V dropped 2 bases and J dropped 5 bases, with 16 bases sitting between them. Germline V gene sequence: CDR1 KGHSH, CDR2 LQKENI. The CDR3 spells CASSPDLSGRHNEQFF. The CDR3 DNA reads as TGTGCCAGCTCACCAGATCTCAGCGGCCGACACAATGAGCAGTTCTTC.

The DNA of the CDR3 is TGTGCCAGCAGCCAAGACCCTCTAGCGGTCACCGGGGAGCTGTTTTTT. This codes for CASSQDPLAVTGELFF. V is TRBV4-2 and J is TRBJ2-2; 7 bases agree with TRBD2. The germline CDR1 and CDR2 sequences are LGHNA and YNFKEQ. V lost 0 bases and J lost 4; bases outside the gene matches: 5. CDR3 length: 16 residues.

The rearrangement uses TRBV5-1 and TRBJ2-1, with TRBD2 as a possible D gene (5 bases). The germline V and J ends were trimmed by 0 bases and 9 bases, with 13 bases remaining between them. CDR1 is SGHRS, CDR2 YFSETQ, per germline. The CDR3 runs to 14 residues. In DNA, the CDR3 is TGCGCCAGCAGCTTGGCCGGGGAGAGGGCTGAGCAGTTCTTC. As protein: CASSLAGERAEQFF. Using reference TRBV5-1 and TRBJ2-1 for the parts outside the CDR3, the full variable domain is KAGVTQTPRYLIKTRGQQVTLSCSPISGHRSVSWYQQTPGQGLQFLFEYFSETQRNKGNFPGRFSGRQFSNSRSEMNVSTLELGDSALYLCASSLAGERAEQFFGPGTRLTVL.

J is TRBJ2-2 and V is TRBV27; weak D call: TRBD1 (6 bases). This CDR3 has 15 residues. V lost 5 bases and J lost 0, with 10 bases in between. Germline lookup yields CDR1 MNHEY and CDR2 SMNVEV (reference sequence). The chain's CDR3 is CASSKYRANTGELFF. DNA of the CDR3: TGTGCCAGCAGTAAATACAGGGCGAACACCGGGGAGCTGTTTTTT.

This chain joins TRBV7-9 and TRBJ1-2; D remains unclear. CDR3 length: 14 amino acids. V lost 2 bases and J 3 bases, leaving 10 bases between the germline ends. Germline CDR1 SEHNR, CDR2 FQNEAQ (reference sequence). As DNA, the CDR3 is TGTGCCAGCAGCTTATTGGGAGATTACTATGGCTACACCTTC. It translates to CASSLLGDYYGYTF.

V is TRBV30 and J is TRBJ2-3, with D perhaps TRBD2 (6 bases). This CDR3 comprises 12 residues. Trimming left V 2 bases short and J 4 bases short, with 7 bases between. The V gene's germline CDR1 is GTSNPN and CDR2 SVGIG (reference sequence). CDR3 coding DNA: TGTGCCTGGAGTCCGGGGGCAGATACGCAGTATTTT. Translating it yields CAWSPGADTQYF. The complete variable domain, with remaining parts taken from reference TRBV30 and TRBJ2-3, reads SQTIHQWPATLVQPVGSPLSLECTVEGTSNPNLYWYRQAAGRGLQLLFYSVGIGQISSEVPQNLSASRPQDRQFILSSKKLLLSDSGFYLCAWSPGADTQYFGPGTRLTVL.